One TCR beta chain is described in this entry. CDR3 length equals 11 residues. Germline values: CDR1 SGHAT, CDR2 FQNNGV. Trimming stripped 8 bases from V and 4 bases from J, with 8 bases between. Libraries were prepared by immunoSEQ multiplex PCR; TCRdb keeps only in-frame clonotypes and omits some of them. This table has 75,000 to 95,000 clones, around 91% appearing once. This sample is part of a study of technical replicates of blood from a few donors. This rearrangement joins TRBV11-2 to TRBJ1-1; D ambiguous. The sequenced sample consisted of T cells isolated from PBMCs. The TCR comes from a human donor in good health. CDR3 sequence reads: CASQVATEAFF. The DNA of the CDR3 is TGTGCCAGCCAGGTCGCCACTGAAGCTTTCTTT.